The 27 T cell receptor beta chains presented below share a single source sample, sequenced in a study of graft-versus-host responses after intestinal transplantation. These TCRs are of unknown antigen specificity. Sequencing was performed with immunoSEQ multiplex PCR; in TCRdb, only in-frame clones are kept and a portion is missing. Of over 100,000 clones listed, roughly 95% were seen once; the top ten hold 3% to 3.5%. The sample was unstimulated CD8+ T cells sorted from spleen or lymph node cells, taken before intestinal transplant. The receptor source for this set is a human donor who received an intestinal transplant.

The V call is TRBV5-6, the J call TRBJ2-7; tentatively, D is TRBD2 (6 bases). Trimming took off 3 bases at V and 6 bases at J, with 10 bases between the two ends. The CDR3 is made up of 12 amino acids. Germline lookup yields CDR1 SGHDT and CDR2 YYEEEE. The CDR3 sequence: CASSSMTSEQYF. The CDR3 DNA is TGTGCCAGCAGCTCGATGACTAGCGAGCAGTACTTC. Variable domain in full (rest from reference TRBV5-6 and TRBJ2-7): DAGVTQSPTHLIKTRGQQVTLRCSPKSGHDTVSWYQQALGQGPQFIFQYYEEEERQRGNFPDRFSGHQFPNYSSELNVNALLLGDSALYLCASSSMTSEQYFGPGTRLTVT.

The rearrangement uses TRBV28 and TRBJ2-5, with 15 bases fitting TRBD2. This CDR3 is 22 amino acids long. V lost 5 bases and J lost 5; bases outside the gene matches: 24. Germline V gene lookup returns CDR1 MDHEN and CDR2 SYDVKM. The DNA of the CDR3 is TGTGCCAGCAGTCTCCGGCTCCCCGGGACTAGCGGGAGGTATACAGGCCTCGAGACCCAGTACTTC. Its protein is CASSLRLPGTSGRYTGLETQYF.

The rearrangement joins TRBV9 to TRBJ2-1; 8 bases align to TRBD1. Germline V gene data show CDR1 as SGDLS and CDR2 as YYNGEE. J lost 7 bases, V lost 2 bases, and 8 bases had no gene match. The CDR3 covers 15 residues. The DNA for the CDR3 is TGTGCCAGCAGCGTTTTTCGGACAGGGTGGAATGAGCAGTTCTTC. Translated: CASSVFRTGWNEQFF.

The chain employs TRBV27 and TRBJ2-7, with 12 bases matching TRBD2. This CDR3 is built from 15 residues. The ends lost 3 bases at V and 4 bases at J; junction bases unmatched: 4. In germline, CDR1 is MNHEY, CDR2 SMNVEV (reference sequence). The DNA of the CDR3 is TGTGCCAGCAGTTTTTCCCTAGCGGGAGGGTACGAGCAGTACTTC. Translation: CASSFSLAGGYEQYF.

CDR3 DNA sequence: TGTGCCAGCAGCAACCCTCTAGCGGGATACAATGAGCAGTTCTTC. This gives the protein CASSNPLAGYNEQFF. The chain has TRBV7-9 and TRBJ2-1; TRBD2 agrees at 9 bases. This CDR3 is 15 amino acids long. The V gene end was trimmed by 5 bases and the J gene end by 4 bases; junction bases not matched to a gene: 6. Germline V gives CDR1 SEHNR, CDR2 FQNEAQ (reference sequence).

This chain joins TRBV28 and TRBJ2-7; 9 nucleotides align to TRBD1. The CDR3 runs 16 residues. V lost 7 bases to trimming and J lost 3 bases; unmatched junction nucleotides: 13. CDR1 is MDHEN, CDR2 SYDVKM, per germline. CDR3 in amino acids: CASIGLNDRGIYEQYF. DNA of the CDR3: TGTGCCAGCATAGGTTTAAATGACAGGGGGATCTACGAGCAGTACTTC.

The V gene is TRBV5-6, the J gene TRBJ2-3; D not certain. Germline-derived CDR1 and CDR2 are SGHDT and YYEEEE. The CDR3 consists of 16 residues. With 1 base removed from V and 0 bases from J, the gap between germline ends came to 12 bases. CDR3 nucleotides: TGTGCCAGCAGCTTGCTCCCAGAGCCTAGCACAGATACGCAGTATTTT. Amino acid sequence: CASSLLPEPSTDTQYF.

This clone came up once. The V call is TRBV7-6, the J call TRBJ1-1; 7 bases map to TRBD1. This CDR3 has 15 residues. In germline, CDR1 is SGHVS, CDR2 FNYEAQ. V lost 6 bases and J lost 1; bases outside the gene matches: 8. The CDR3 nucleotides read TGTGCCAGCAGACTCGATGGGACAGCGAACACTGAAGCTTTCTTT. It yields the protein CASRLDGTANTEAFF. Full variable domain (outside the CDR3, taken from reference TRBV7-6 and TRBJ1-1): GAGVSQSPRYKVTKRGQDVALRCDPISGHVSLYWYRQALGQGPEFLTYFNYEAQQDKSGLPNDRFSAERPEGSISTLTIQRTEQRDSAMYRCASRLDGTANTEAFFGQGTRLTVV.

This clone was observed a single time. V and J are TRBV15 and TRBJ2-7, with 8 bases that match TRBD2. Trimming cost V 0 bases and J 7 bases; bases outside gene matches: 2. The CDR3 contains 13 residues. Germline V gives CDR1 LNHNV, CDR2 YYDKDF (reference sequence). Here the CDR3 DNA reads TGTGCCACCAGCAGAGATCGGGGGGGTGAGCAGTACTTC. It encodes CATSRDRGGEQYF.

This chain links TRBV4-3 with TRBJ2-3, with 11 bases fitting TRBD2. Germline V CDR1 and CDR2: LGHNA, YSLEER. The CDR3 length is 16 residues. Trimming took 3 bases from V and 0 from J; bases not matched to a gene: 2. In DNA, the CDR3 is TGCGCCAGCAGCCATCGACTAGCGGGGAGCACAGATACGCAGTATTTT. Encoded protein: CASSHRLAGSTDTQYF.

This rearrangement joins TRBV30 to TRBJ2-1; TRBD2 is a possible D gene (6 bases). This CDR3 has 11 residues. Germline V CDR1 and CDR2: GTSNPN, SVGIG (reference sequence). Trimming shortened V by 2 bases and J by 9 bases, and 8 bases separated the two germline ends. CDR3 sequence: CAWSPGGEQFF. The CDR3 DNA follows: TGTGCCTGGAGTCCCGGGGGTGAGCAGTTCTTC.

This chain joins TRBV28 and TRBJ1-1; tentatively, D is TRBD1 (5 bases). The CDR3 has 13 residues. CDR1 and CDR2 from the germline V gene are MDHEN and SYDVKM. V shed 6 bases and J shed 1 base, with 9 bases lying between them. The DNA for the CDR3 is TGTGCCAGCAGATTAACAGGGAACACTGAAGCTTTCTTT. Amino acid sequence: CASRLTGNTEAFF.

V usage is TRBV5-1 and J usage is TRBJ1-6; D remains ambiguous. The CDR3 is made up of 12 amino acids. Germline values: CDR1 SGHRS, CDR2 YFSETQ. Deletions cut 4 bases from V and 10 bases from J, with 9 bases between. The CDR3 sequence is CASSHVGSPLHF. Here the CDR3 DNA reads TGCGCCAGCAGCCACGTAGGCTCACCCCTCCACTTT.

This clone was counted a few times. The rearrangement links TRBV27 to TRBJ1-4; D gene unclear. Trimming shortened V by 6 bases and J by 0 bases, and 11 bases separated the two germline ends. CDR3 length: 15 residues. CDR1 and CDR2 from the germline V gene are MNHEY and SMNVEV (reference sequence). For the CDR3, the DNA is TGTGCCAGCAGGCTAGGGCTAGCAACTAATGAAAAACTGTTTTTT. This codes for CASRLGLATNEKLFF.

This chain links TRBV4-2 with TRBJ2-7; no clear D gene. The germline CDR1 and CDR2 sequences are LGHNA and YNFKEQ. Between the trimmed V and J ends, which lost 1 base and 0 bases, there was a span of 10 bases. CDR3 size: 15 residues. The CDR3 loop is CASSQGAGSSYEQYF. The CDR3, as DNA: TGTGCCAGCAGCCAAGGGGCAGGAAGCTCCTACGAGCAGTACTTC.

Concerning this clone itself: Other DNA sequences within the sample encode an identical CDR3. The rearrangement links TRBV5-1 to TRBJ2-1, with D uncertain. Trimming stripped 0 bases from V and 6 bases from J, with 4 bases between. The CDR3 runs to 12 residues. Germline V gene data show CDR1 as SGHRS and CDR2 as YFSETQ. The CDR3 loop is CASSLAGNEQFF. The CDR3 DNA is TGCGCCAGCAGCTTGGCTGGCAATGAGCAGTTCTTC. Full variable domain (remainder filled in from reference TRBV5-1 and TRBJ2-1): KAGVTQTPRYLIKTRGQQVTLSCSPISGHRSVSWYQQTPGQGLQFLFEYFSETQRNKGNFPGRFSGRQFSNSRSEMNVSTLELGDSALYLCASSLAGNEQFFGPGTRLTVL.

The V call is TRBV29-1, the J call TRBJ2-7, with D hard to call. V lost 1 base and J 3 bases, leaving 7 bases between the germline ends. The CDR3 length is 12 residues. Germline CDR1 and CDR2: SQVTM and ANQGSEA. The CDR3 DNA is TGCAGCGTTGAAGGTGCATTCTACGAGCAGTACTTC. The encoded protein is CSVEGAFYEQYF.

The J gene is TRBJ1-1, the V gene TRBV13; 7 bases agree with TRBD1. Losses at the gene ends were 5 bases for V and 5 bases for J; bases not matched to a gene: 8. Germline V gene data show CDR1 as PRHDT and CDR2 as FYEKMQ (reference sequence). The CDR3 has 14 amino acids. The CDR3 here is CASSARVQGTEAFF. CDR3 nucleotides: TGTGCCAGCAGCGCGCGGGTACAGGGGACTGAAGCTTTCTTT.

The chain carries TRBV5-1 and TRBJ2-5; D remains unclear. The CDR3 consists of 13 residues. Looked up from germline, CDR1 is SGHRS and CDR2 is YFSETQ. V was shortened by 0 bases and J by 5 bases, with 8 bases between the two germline ends. The DNA for the CDR3 is TGCGCCAGCAGCTTGGTTCCTGAGGAGACCCAGTACTTC. The encoded protein is CASSLVPEETQYF.

V usage is TRBV4-1 and J usage is TRBJ2-1, with D possibly being TRBD2 (6 bases). CDR1 is MGHRA and CDR2 is YSYEKL in the germline V gene. With 4 bases removed from V and 2 bases from J, the gap between germline ends came to 15 bases. The CDR3 extends over 16 amino acids. CDR3 sequence: CASSPYDSGAYNEQFF. The CDR3 bases are TGCGCCAGCAGCCCCTATGATAGCGGAGCCTACAATGAGCAGTTCTTC.

The chain combines TRBV19 with TRBJ2-1, with unresolved D. Trimming took 6 bases from V and 0 from J, leaving 6 bases between them. The germline CDR1 and CDR2 sequences are LNHDA and SQIVND (reference sequence). The CDR3 has 13 residues. The CDR3, as DNA: TGTGCCAGTAGCCCATTCTCCTACAATGAGCAGTTCTTC. This translates into CASSPFSYNEQFF.

This chain joins TRBV1 and TRBJ1-5. TRBV1 constitutes a pseudogene. This CDR3 spans 13 amino acids. The CDR3 spells CTSSHPPEQPQHF. CDR3 coding DNA: TGCACCAGCAGCCACCCCCCGGAGCAGCCCCAGCATTTT.

The genes are TRBV5-1 and TRBJ2-7, with D perhaps matching TRBD2 (5 bases). Germline V gene data show CDR1 as SGHRS and CDR2 as YFSETQ. The CDR3 length is 15 residues. Trimming took off 1 base at V and 3 bases at J, with 14 bases between the two ends. CDR3 residues: CASSLSGLSVYEQYF. CDR3 DNA sequence: TGCGCCAGCAGCTTGTCGGGGTTAAGCGTCTACGAGCAGTACTTC.

The rearrangement joins TRBV19 to TRBJ2-3; 9 nucleotides agree with TRBD1. V lost 3 bases, J lost 3 bases, and 13 bases stayed unmatched. Per the germline V gene, CDR1 is LNHDA and CDR2 is SQIVND (reference sequence). This CDR3 spans 18 amino acids. The CDR3 spells CASSIFLGGQGITDTQYF. DNA of the CDR3: TGTGCCAGTAGTATCTTTTTGGGTGGACAGGGGATTACAGATACGCAGTATTTT.

The chain employs TRBV7-6 and TRBJ2-3; 11 bases match TRBD2. The CDR3 extends over 16 amino acids. The junction had 11 bases not matched to a gene; V was cut back by 4 bases and J by 8 bases. In germline, CDR1 is SGHVS, CDR2 FNYEAQ. CDR3 amino acids: CASSSIGTSGAGTQYF. The CDR3 nucleotides are TGTGCCAGCAGCTCAATAGGGACTAGCGGCGCCGGTACGCAGTATTTT.

V is TRBV9 and J is TRBJ2-5; perhaps TRBD1 as D (6 bases). The J call is uncertain, as TRBJ2-7 better fits the DNA end. Germline V CDR1 and CDR2: SGDLS, YYNGEE. The CDR3 extends over 14 amino acids. Here the CDR3 DNA reads TGTGCCAGCAGCTCGGGACAACAATCCTACGAGCAGTACTTC. Amino acid sequence: CASSSGQQSYEQYF.

The CDR3 DNA sequence: TGTGCCAGCAGCCCCGACTCTTTTGAGCAGTTCTTC. It codes for CASSPDSFEQFF. The chain employs TRBV11-2 and TRBJ2-1; D ambiguous. Germline-derived CDR1 and CDR2 are SGHAT and FQNNGV. The CDR3 is made up of 12 amino acids. Trimming removed 5 bases at V and 9 bases at J, with 11 bases between.